The entry below gives a single T cell receptor (beta chain) sequence along with its context. Its antigen is not known. RNA was extracted and reverse transcribed into cDNA as the sequencing template. TCRdb keeps only in-frame clones here, not all; method: immunoSEQ multiplex PCR. The sample carries about 190,000 clones, 45% to 65% recorded once. This sample was taken from a study of CD8+ T cells in alopecia areata. Noted treatment: oral pan-JAK inhibitor, 5-10 mg twice daily. V gave up 4 bases and J gave up 1 base, with 20 bases separating them. This CDR3 has 18 residues. Germline CDR1 and CDR2: MGHRA and YSYEKL. Findings of the study overall: Scalp specimens additionally yield sequences from normal skin's resident alphabeta T cells. Clonality exceeded that of normal scalp in lesional scalp, most notably in alopecia totalis/universalis.

V is TRBV4-1 and J is TRBJ2-1; a possible D gene is TRBD2 (6 bases). The sequence came from a human donor with alopecia areata. The sequences come from CD4+ T cells sorted from blood, collected at week 4, from a patient treated with tofacitinib. Here the CDR3 reads CASSPSQKSGSSYNEQFF. DNA for the CDR3: TGCGCCAGCAGCCCGTCCCAAAAGAGCGGGTCATCCTACAATGAGCAGTTCTTC.